One sample yielded the 15 T cell receptor beta chains listed below, sequenced in a study of shared T cell receptors in the human thymus. The data were produced by immunoSEQ multiplex PCR, yet TCRdb's version contains in-frame clones alone and is incomplete. The data contain about 610,000 clones, 70% to 90% of them singletons. These data were also filed under a second study, of human thymus T cells.

Sequencing was carried out using thymocytes. The receptors shown here come from a boy under two years old with a congenital heart defect.

The chain links TRBV5-8 to TRBJ2-1, with TRBD2 matching 8 bases. The length of the CDR3 is 16 residues. Germline assignment: CDR1 SGHTS and CDR2 YDEGEE. V gave up 2 bases and J gave up 4 bases; unmatched junction bases: 8. CDR3 bases: TGTGCCAGCAGCTTAAGACGGGAGGGCCGTTACAATGAGCAGTTCTTC. This gives the protein CASSLRREGRYNEQFF.

CDR3 loop: CASSPIAGGHEQYF. CDR3 DNA sequence: TGTGCCAGCAGCCCCATAGCGGGAGGACACGAGCAGTACTTC. The gene calls are TRBV6-5 and TRBJ2-7, with TRBD2 matching over 10 bases. The CDR3 contains 14 residues. Germline-derived CDR1 and CDR2 are MNHEY and SVGAGI. V was pared by 6 bases and J by 5 bases, with 7 bases of the junction left unmatched.

V and J are TRBV27 and TRBJ2-1; D is unclear. This CDR3 comprises 17 residues. Germline CDR1 reads MNHEY; CDR2 reads SMNVEV (reference sequence). The V end lost 0 bases, the J end lost 3 bases, and 15 bases lay between the germline ends. In nucleotides, the CDR3 is TGTGCCAGCAGTTTATCGGCAACTACCCCTAACTACAATGAGCAGTTCTTC. It encodes CASSLSATTPNYNEQFF.

Concerning this clone itself: Different DNA sequences within this sample yield the same CDR3. V and J are TRBV15 and TRBJ2-7; possible D gene TRBD2, 6 bases. The CDR3 has 12 amino acids. The V end lost 3 bases, the J end lost 4 bases, and 7 bases lay between the germline ends. Germline-derived CDR1 and CDR2 are LNHNV and YYDKDF (reference sequence). The DNA of the CDR3 is TGTGCCACCAGCAGGGCGGGGTACGAGCAGTACTTC. It specifies CATSRAGYEQYF.

This clone was recorded once. The chain joins TRBV5-8 to TRBJ2-1; D not certain. The CDR3 sequence is 11 residues long. The V end was cut by 2 bases, the J end by 9 bases, with 6 bases between. From germline, CDR1 is SGHTS and CDR2 YDEGEE. CDR3 coding DNA: TGTGCCAGCAGCTTCCTCCGTGAGCAGTTCTTC. Its protein is CASSFLREQFF. Based on the CDR3 plus reference TRBV5-8 and TRBJ2-1, the full variable domain is EAGVTQSPTHLIKTRGQQATLRCSPISGHTSVYWYQQALGLGLQFLLWYDEGEERNRGNFPPRFSGRQFPNYSSELNVNALELEDSALYLCASSFLREQFFGPGTRLTVL.

The chain combines TRBV2 with TRBJ1-1; D uncertain. The germline CDR1 and CDR2 sequences are SNHLY and FYNNEI. This CDR3 is built from 13 residues. With 6 bases removed from V and 4 bases from J, the gap between germline ends came to 12 bases. CDR3 residues: CASSARVSTEAFF. In DNA form, the CDR3 reads TGTGCCAGCAGCGCCCGGGTATCCACTGAAGCTTTCTTT. The full variable domain, completed using reference TRBV2 and TRBJ1-1, is EPEVTQTPSHQVTQMGQEVILRCVPISNHLYFYWYRQILGQKVEFLVSFYNNEISEKSEIFDDQFSVERPDGSNFTLKIRSTKLEDSAMYFCASSARVSTEAFFGQGTRLTVV.

The chain is built from TRBV19 and TRBJ2-5, with a tentative D call TRBD1 (6 bases). Between the trimmed V and J ends, which lost 4 bases and 2 bases, there was a span of 11 bases. This CDR3 contains 14 residues. Germline CDR1 reads LNHDA; CDR2 reads SQIVND (reference sequence). The CDR3 here is CASSNRAVQETQYF. CDR3 DNA: TGTGCCAGTAGTAACAGGGCCGTTCAAGAGACCCAGTACTTC.

The V call is TRBV19, the J call TRBJ2-2, with a possible D match to TRBD1 (8 bases). Trimming took 7 bases from V and 3 from J, leaving 15 bases between them. The CDR3 contains 15 residues. CDR1 and CDR2 (germline): LNHDA, SQIVND (reference sequence). Here the CDR3 reads CASTRTGRDTGELFF. The CDR3 DNA sequence: TGTGCCAGTACAAGGACAGGGAGGGACACCGGGGAGCTGTTTTTT.

V is TRBV10-1 and J is TRBJ2-7; TRBD1 agrees at 8 bases. CDR1 is WNHNN and CDR2 is SYGVQD in the germline V gene (reference sequence). CDR3 length equals 16 residues. The junction had 8 bases not matched to a gene; V was cut back by 0 bases and J by 4 bases. CDR3 in amino acids: CASSESVRQGRYEQYF. CDR3 nucleotide sequence: TGCGCCAGCAGTGAGTCGGTCCGACAGGGGAGATACGAGCAGTACTTC.

This rearrangement joins TRBV19 to TRBJ1-1; D may be TRBD1 (6 bases). Trimming left V 5 bases short and J 2 bases short, with 15 bases between. Germline CDR1 LNHDA, CDR2 SQIVND (reference sequence). The CDR3 spans 15 residues. The CDR3 loop is CASSQRTERNTEAFF. The CDR3 DNA reads as TGTGCCAGTAGTCAGAGGACAGAAAGAAACACTGAAGCTTTCTTT.

This clone was found once. This chain uses TRBV25-1 with TRBJ2-5, with a possible D match to TRBD1 (5 bases). V lost 3 bases and J 2 bases, leaving 19 bases between the germline ends. Germline values: CDR1 MGHDK, CDR2 SYGVNS. The CDR3 has 17 amino acids. The DNA for the CDR3 is TGTGCCAGCAGTGATTGGACCGAAGGGGCGCTTCAAGAGACCCAGTACTTC. Its protein product is CASSDWTEGALQETQYF.

This chain connects TRBV7-6 to TRBJ2-1; 10 bases align to TRBD2. Trimming cost V 5 bases and J 6 bases; bases outside gene matches: 7. This CDR3 has 15 amino acids. Germline assignment: CDR1 SGHVS and CDR2 FNYEAQ. CDR3: CASSVSSGSINEQFF. As DNA, the CDR3 is TGTGCCAGCAGCGTTTCTAGCGGGAGCATCAATGAGCAGTTCTTC.

The V call is TRBV21-1, the J call TRBJ1-1; the D call in the table, TRBD1, was not verified against the DNA. TRBV21-1 is described as a pseudogene. The CDR3 totals 15 residues. The chain's CDR3 is CASSKRTGSGTEAFF. In nucleotides, the CDR3 is TGTGCCAGCAGCAAACGGACAGGGAGCGGCACTGAAGCTTTCTTT.

There are a few counts of this clone. The rearrangement links TRBV7-2 to TRBJ1-4; D is unclear. CDR1 is SGHTA, CDR2 FQGNSA, per germline. Trimming pared 2 bases from V and 6 bases from J, leaving 10 bases between. This CDR3 comprises 14 residues. The CDR3 nucleotides read TGTGCCAGCAGCTTACACGTCCGGGATGAAAAACTGTTTTTT. Translation: CASSLHVRDEKLFF.

The chain joins TRBV28 to TRBJ2-5, with a tentative D call TRBD2 (6 bases). CDR3 length: 16 residues. The germline V gene has CDR1 MDHEN and CDR2 SYDVKM. Trimming shortened V by 4 bases and J by 0 bases, and 15 bases separated the two germline ends. The CDR3 reads CASSSRDGLYQETQYF. The CDR3, as DNA: TGTGCCAGCAGTTCGCGGGATGGTCTGTACCAAGAGACCCAGTACTTC.